Listed below are T cell receptor beta chains from one sample, sequenced in a study of human T cells and chemical hapten exposure. TCRdb used MiXCR to reprocess the RACE reads, holding one entry per CDR3 protein. The sample has approximately 90,000 distinct CDR3 sequences; around 10% are singletons. Specimen: whole blood, collected in connection with sensitization to the hapten diphenylcyclopropenone (DPC). These receptors were collected from a man in his forties with alopecia areata. Some clones in this sample may be carry-over from other donors' samples. Both conserved end residues are part of each CDR3. D genes are given only for firm matches. The listing skips clone size in some rows; elsewhere it reads once, few, many or a size class.

>few|TRBV6-5|TRBJ2-1|.
TGTGCCAGCAGTTACTACGGCTTGAAGCTCAATGAGCAGTTCTTC
CASSYYGLKLNEQFF
>many|TRBV21-1|TRBJ1-1|.
TGTGCCAGCAGCAAAGTAGACAGTAAGATGAACACTGAAGCTTTCTTT
CASSKVDSKMNTEAFF
>many|TRBV6-2/TRBV6-3|TRBJ1-1|.
TGTGCCAGCAGTTACTTGAAAACTGAAGCTTTCTTT
CASSYLKTEAFF
>.|TRBV20-1|TRBJ2-3|.
TGCAGTGTAGGTAGCGGGACAGTAGATACGCAGTATTTT
CSVGSGTVDTQYF
>many|TRBV28|TRBJ2-5|.
TGTGCCAGCAGCGAACAGGTCCGGGAGACCCAGTACTTC
CASSEQVRETQYF
>.|TRBV29-1|TRBJ2-1|TRBD2
TGCAGCGTTCGGACTAGCGGGGTACACAATGAGCAGTTCTTC
CSVRTSGVHNEQFF
>.|TRBV29-1|TRBJ2-5|.
TGCAGCGTTGCTGGGGGGACCCAAGAGACCCAGTACTTC
CSVAGGTQETQYF
>.|TRBV20-1|TRBJ2-5|TRBD1
TGCAGTGCTAGAGATACAGGGGGCCAAGAGACCCAGTACTTC
CSARDTGGQETQYF
>few|TRBV19|TRBJ2-6|.
TGTGCCAGTAGTATAGTACCGGGCTCTGGGGCCAACGTCCTGACTTTC
CASSIVPGSGANVLTF
>many|TRBV29-1|TRBJ1-3|.
TGCAGCGCTGTTGGCGAGAGCCTTCCTGGAAACACCATATATTTT
CSAVGESLPGNTIYF
>many|TRBV20-1|TRBJ2-1|TRBD2
TGCAGTGCTAGAGATCCAGCGGGAGACTACAATGAGCAGTTCTTC
CSARDPAGDYNEQFF
>few|TRBV5-4|TRBJ2-5|.
TGTGCCAGCAGCTCCAGCGCAGGGTCCGAGACCCAGTACTTC
CASSSSAGSETQYF
>.|TRBV29-1|TRBJ2-4|.
TGCAGCGTTGCCGGAGTGGGGGACATTCAGTACTTC
CSVAGVGDIQYF
>.|TRBV12-3/TRBV12-4|TRBJ2-3|TRBD1
TGTGCCAGCAAGCAAACGGACAGGGGGTCCCTTACGCAGTATTTT
CASKQTDRGSLTQYF